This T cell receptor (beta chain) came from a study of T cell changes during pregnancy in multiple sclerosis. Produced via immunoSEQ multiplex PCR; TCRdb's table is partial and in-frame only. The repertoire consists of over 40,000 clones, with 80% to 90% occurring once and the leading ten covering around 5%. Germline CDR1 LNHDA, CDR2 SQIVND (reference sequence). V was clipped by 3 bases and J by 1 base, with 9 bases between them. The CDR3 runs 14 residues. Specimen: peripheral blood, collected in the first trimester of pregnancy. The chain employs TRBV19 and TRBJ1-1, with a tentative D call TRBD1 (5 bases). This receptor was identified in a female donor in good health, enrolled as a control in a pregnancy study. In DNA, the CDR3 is TGTGCCAGTAGTATCCGGGGGGAGAACACTGAAGCTTTCTTT. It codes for CASSIRGENTEAFF. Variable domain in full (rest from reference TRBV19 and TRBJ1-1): DGGITQSPKYLFRKEGQNVTLSCEQNLNHDAMYWYRQDPGQGLRLIYYSQIVNDFQKGDIAEGYSVSREKKESFPLTVTSAQKNPTAFYLCASSIRGENTEAFFGQGTRLTVV.